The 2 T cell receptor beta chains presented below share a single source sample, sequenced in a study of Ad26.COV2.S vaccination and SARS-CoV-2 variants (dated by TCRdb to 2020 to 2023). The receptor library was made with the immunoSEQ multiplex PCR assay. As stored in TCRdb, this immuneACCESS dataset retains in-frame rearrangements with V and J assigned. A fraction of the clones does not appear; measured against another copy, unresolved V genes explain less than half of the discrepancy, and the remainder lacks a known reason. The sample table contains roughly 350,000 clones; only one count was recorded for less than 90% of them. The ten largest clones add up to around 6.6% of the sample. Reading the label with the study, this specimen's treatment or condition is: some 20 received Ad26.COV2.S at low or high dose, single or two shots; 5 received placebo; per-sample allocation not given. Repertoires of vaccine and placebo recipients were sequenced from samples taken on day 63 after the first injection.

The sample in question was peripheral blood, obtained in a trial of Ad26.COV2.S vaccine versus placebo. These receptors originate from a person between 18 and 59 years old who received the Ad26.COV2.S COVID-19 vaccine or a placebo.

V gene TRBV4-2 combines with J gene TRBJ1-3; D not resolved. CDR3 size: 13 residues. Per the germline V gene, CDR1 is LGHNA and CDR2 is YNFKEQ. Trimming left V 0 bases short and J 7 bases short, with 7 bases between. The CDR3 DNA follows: TGTGCCAGCAGCCAAGATCAGCGGAACACCATATATTTT. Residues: CASSQDQRNTIYF.

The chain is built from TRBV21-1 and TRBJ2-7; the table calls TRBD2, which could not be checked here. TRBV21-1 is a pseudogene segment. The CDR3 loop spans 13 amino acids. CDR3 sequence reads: CASPDSSGSEQYF. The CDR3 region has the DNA TGTGCCAGCCCCGACTCTAGCGGGAGCGAGCAGTACTTC.